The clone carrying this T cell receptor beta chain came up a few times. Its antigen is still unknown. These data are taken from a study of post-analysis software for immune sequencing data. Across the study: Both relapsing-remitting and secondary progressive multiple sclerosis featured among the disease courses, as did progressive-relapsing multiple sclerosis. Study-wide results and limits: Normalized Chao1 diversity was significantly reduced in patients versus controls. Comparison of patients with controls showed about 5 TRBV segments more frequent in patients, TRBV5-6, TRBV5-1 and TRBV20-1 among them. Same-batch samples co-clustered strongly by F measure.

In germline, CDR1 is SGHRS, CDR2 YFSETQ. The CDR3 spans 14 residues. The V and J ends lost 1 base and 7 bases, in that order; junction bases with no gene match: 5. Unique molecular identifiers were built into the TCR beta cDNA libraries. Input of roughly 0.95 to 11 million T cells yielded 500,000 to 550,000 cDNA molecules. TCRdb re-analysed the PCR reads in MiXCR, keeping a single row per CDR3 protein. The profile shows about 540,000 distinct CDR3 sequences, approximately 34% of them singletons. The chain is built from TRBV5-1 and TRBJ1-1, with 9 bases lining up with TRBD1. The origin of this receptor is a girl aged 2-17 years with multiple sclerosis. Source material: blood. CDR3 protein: CASSLTGTGIEAFF. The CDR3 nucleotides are TGCGCCAGCAGCTTGACCGGGACAGGGATTGAAGCTTTCTTT.